This T cell receptor (beta chain) was recorded in a study of post-analysis software for immune sequencing data. Study at large: Relapsing-remitting, secondary progressive and progressive-relapsing forms of multiple sclerosis all featured among disease courses.

The germline CDR1 and CDR2 sequences are SGDLS and YYNGEE. Trimming took off 0 bases at V and 0 bases at J, with 13 bases between the two ends. This CDR3 region has 17 residues. Comments on this clonotype: Its matching antigen is unknown.

Study-wide results and limits: Patients had higher frequencies than controls of about 5 TRBV segments, including TRBV5-6, TRBV5-1 and TRBV20-1. Significantly lower normalized Chao1 diversity was found in patients with multiple sclerosis relative to controls.

TCR beta cDNA libraries had unique molecular identifiers. There were roughly 0.85 to 11 million T cells, and around 500,000 cDNA molecules came from them. TCRdb ran MiXCR on the PCR reads and lists one entry per CDR3 protein. The sample contains about 540,000 distinct CDR3 sequences, 30% to 40% of which appear only once. The clonotype comes from a girl aged 2-17 years with multiple sclerosis. The chain employs TRBV9 and TRBJ1-5; no firm D call. Sequencing was performed on blood. In DNA, the CDR3 is TGTGCCAGCAGCGTAGGCCCGGGCGCCTATAGCAATCAGCCCCAGCATTTT. Translation gives CASSVGPGAYSNQPQHF. The whole variable domain, remainder taken from reference TRBV9 and TRBJ1-5, is DSGVTQTPKHLITATGQRVTLRCSPRSGDLSVYWYQQSLDQGLQFLIQYYNGEERAKGNILERFSAQQFPDLHSELNLSSLELGDSALYFCASSVGPGAYSNQPQHFGDGTRLSIL.